This T cell receptor (beta chain) was sequenced during a study of STAT5B mutations in CD4+ large granular lymphocyte leukemia. Notes on the study in general: Main leukemic clonotypes were patient-specific, but approximately 27% appeared at low frequency elsewhere. Data were not HLA-matched across samples. Compared with healthy controls (2/35), patient top clones favored TRBV06 (8/27).

This table comes from immunoSEQ multiplex PCR, and its TCRdb copy is limited to in-frame clones, with some not included. The data contain about 33,000 clones, 70% to 75% of them seen just once; the ten biggest clones take up approximately 0.29%. This clone was detected only a few times. Its target is unknown. Trimming removed 3 bases at V and 0 bases at J, with 6 bases between. CDR3 length equals 13 residues. The germline CDR1 and CDR2 sequences are SGHAT and FQNNGV. The chain has TRBV11-2 and TRBJ2-7; D is ambiguous. The receptor was derived from a human donor in good health. Sequencing was done on a sample of CD4+ T cells from blood buffy coats. CDR3 DNA sequence: TGTGCCAGCAGCTTTGTAATCTCCTACGAGCAGTACTTC. Translation gives CASSFVISYEQYF.